Listed here are 28 T cell receptor beta chains from one sample, sequenced in a study of blood T cells in healthy people across ages. For the second PCR, which ran for about 6 to 11 cycles, a sample-barcoded 5' primer and a J-beta primer mix were used. A single record per CDR3 protein comes from TCRdb applying MiXCR to the 5' RACE reads. The sample holds more than 650,000 distinct CDR3 sequences; about 20% are singletons and the top ten take about 22%. Sequenced sample: blood. These receptors all come from a man aged 65 to 79 in good health.

This clonotype was counted between two and nine times. The V gene is TRBV5-6, the J gene TRBJ1-2; D not certain. The germline gives CDR1 SGHDT, CDR2 YYEEEE. Between the trimmed V and J ends, which lost 2 bases and 5 bases, there was a span of 10 bases. The CDR3 spans 13 residues. CDR3 loop: CASSLISLYGYTF. The CDR3 region has the DNA TGTGCCAGCAGCTTAATATCGCTTTATGGCTACACCTTC.

The chain couples TRBV7-9 to TRBJ1-3; TRBD1 aligns across 8 bases. The CDR3 has 15 amino acids. The V gene end was trimmed by 6 bases and the J gene end by 1 base; junction bases not matched to a gene: 5. Germline V gene lookup returns CDR1 SEHNR and CDR2 FQNEAQ (reference sequence). CDR3 amino acids: CASSSDRGSGNTIYF. In DNA form, the CDR3 reads TGTGCCAGCAGTTCTGACAGGGGTTCTGGAAACACCATATATTTT. Variable domain in full (rest from reference TRBV7-9 and TRBJ1-3): DTGVSQNPRHKITKRGQNVTFRCDPISEHNRLYWYRQTLGQGPEFLTYFQNEAQLEKSRLLSDRFSAERPKGSFSTLEIQRTEQGDSAMYLCASSSDRGSGNTIYFGEGSWLTVV.

V and J are TRBV5-1 and TRBJ2-4; D is unclear. This CDR3 region has 15 residues. The V gene's germline CDR1 is SGHRS and CDR2 YFSETQ. V shed 0 bases and J shed 0 bases, with 7 bases lying between them. The chain's CDR3 is CASSLEARAKNIQYF. In nucleotides, the CDR3 is TGCGCCAGCAGCTTGGAGGCCAGAGCCAAAAACATTCAGTACTTC. Looking up the rest from reference TRBV5-1 and TRBJ2-4 gives the full variable domain: KAGVTQTPRYLIKTRGQQVTLSCSPISGHRSVSWYQQTPGQGLQFLFEYFSETQRNKGNFPGRFSGRQFSNSRSEMNVSTLELGDSALYLCASSLEARAKNIQYFGAGTRLSVL.

Concerning this clonotype: A read error may account for a junction end that differs from germline. V usage is TRBV6-5 and J usage is TRBJ2-5; 11 positions match TRBD2. Germline V gene sequence: CDR1 MNHEY, CDR2 SVGAGI. The CDR3 covers 12 residues. DNA of the CDR3: TGTGCCAGCAGTTACGGACCGGGACTAGCGGTCTTC. It translates to CASSYGPGLAVF.

The sample holds a few counts of this clonotype. The V call is TRBV9, the J call TRBJ2-1; D might be TRBD1 (6 bases). Trimming left V 0 bases short and J 0 bases short, with 10 bases between. The CDR3 has 16 residues. Looked up from germline, CDR1 is SGDLS and CDR2 is YYNGEE. The CDR3 nucleotides are TGTGCCAGCAGCGTAGCTCAGGGGCGCTCCTACAATGAGCAGTTCTTC. It specifies CASSVAQGRSYNEQFF.

This chain links TRBV4-3 with TRBJ1-2; 8 positions match TRBD1. The CDR3 extends over 16 amino acids. After removal of 3 bases from V and 1 base from J, the junction contained 7 bases not matched to a gene. CDR1 is LGHNA and CDR2 is YSLEER in the germline V gene. The CDR3 region is CASSHLGQGGNYGYTF. CDR3 DNA: TGCGCCAGCAGCCACCTAGGACAGGGTGGTAACTATGGCTACACCTTC.

This clonotype was found a few times. This rearrangement joins TRBV18 to TRBJ2-5; D possibly corresponds to TRBD1 (5 bases). V was pared by 5 bases and J by 5 bases, with 15 bases between. The CDR3 runs 14 residues. Germline-derived CDR1 and CDR2 are KGHSH and LQKENI. CDR3 coding DNA: TGTGCCAGCTCATTCAGTGGGGCGCGGGAGACCCAGTACTTC. This sequence encodes CASSFSGARETQYF.

This clonotype was detected many times. The chain couples TRBV5-1 to TRBJ1-2; D is unresolved. Germline V lookup: CDR1 SGHRS, CDR2 YFSETQ. CDR3 size: 14 residues. V lost 0 bases and J 2 bases, leaving 8 bases between the germline ends. CDR3 sequence (DNA): TGCGCCAGCAGCTTGGTGGCACCCAACTATGGCTACACCTTC. This encodes CASSLVAPNYGYTF.

This clonotype was counted only a few times. CDR3 coding DNA: TGTGCCAGTAGTATCCTAGCGGGAGTAGGCGATGAGCAGTTCTTC. Residues: CASSILAGVGDEQFF. The J gene is TRBJ2-1, the V gene TRBV19, with 10 positions matching TRBD2. V gave up 3 bases and J gave up 8 bases; unmatched junction bases: 7. CDR3 size: 15 residues. Germline CDR1 and CDR2: LNHDA and SQIVND (reference sequence).

This clonotype was observed a few times. This chain connects TRBV6-2 or TRBV6-3 to TRBJ1-2, with 7 bases lining up with TRBD1. The CDR3 runs to 14 residues. Trimming at V came to 8 bases and at J to 5 bases, leaving 11 bases not matched to a gene. The germline V gene encodes CDR1 MNHEY and CDR2 SVGEGT. The CDR3 sequence: CASQRTGQRYGYTF. CDR3 nucleotides: TGTGCCAGCCAACGGACGGGACAGCGATATGGCTACACCTTC.

This sequence joins TRBV7-2 and TRBJ2-4; D is undetermined. Trimming took off 3 bases at V and 15 bases at J, with 18 bases between the two ends. This CDR3 contains 13 residues. From germline, CDR1 is SGHTA and CDR2 FQGNSA. The CDR3 DNA follows: TGTGCCAGCAGCTTTTGGTCGGAGCCTAATAGGTACTTC. It yields the protein CASSFWSEPNRYF.

The rearrangement joins TRBV12-3 or TRBV12-4 to TRBJ1-2; TRBD1 might be the D (5 bases). V was trimmed by 7 bases and J by 8 bases, leaving 20 bases between them. CDR3 length: 14 residues. The CDR3 region has the DNA TGTGCCAGCATTTCCGGACAATTCCCCTTCGGCTACACCTTC. As protein: CASISGQFPFGYTF.

The CDR3 bases are TGCAGTGCTACCCGGACGGGGGACGAGCAGTACTTC. Translation gives CSATRTGDEQYF. The chain employs TRBV20-1 and TRBJ2-5; a weak D match, TRBD2 (6 bases). The end of the DNA aligns better with TRBJ2-7, so the J call may be wrong. The CDR3 has 12 amino acids. Germline V gene lookup returns CDR1 DFQATT and CDR2 SNEGSKA (reference sequence).

This clonotype was detected only a few times. The chain joins TRBV12-3 or TRBV12-4 to TRBJ1-2; D is undetermined. The CDR3 runs to 16 residues. V lost 2 bases to trimming and J lost 4 bases, with 17 bases between them. CDR3 coding DNA: TGTGCCAGCAGTTTATTGGGAGGGCCGACCCTCTATGGCTACACCTTC. Its translation is CASSLLGGPTLYGYTF.

J is TRBJ2-3 and V is TRBV6-1; 7 nucleotides match TRBD2. The CDR3 length is 16 residues. Germline lookup yields CDR1 MNHNS and CDR2 SASEGT. Trimming took 2 bases from V and 6 from J; bases not matched to a gene: 11. The CDR3: CASSETGLDSRDTQYF. For the CDR3, the DNA is TGTGCCAGCAGTGAAACCGGACTAGATTCCCGCGATACGCAGTATTTT.

This rearrangement joins TRBV18 to TRBJ2-7; D ambiguous. There are 13 residues in the CDR3. CDR1 and CDR2 from the germline V gene are KGHSH and LQKENI. V lost 3 bases and J lost 1, with 7 bases in between. The CDR3, as DNA: TGTGCCAGCTCACCGAGCAGATCCTACGAGCAGTACGTC. This encodes CASSPSRSYEQYV.

The V call is TRBV25-1, the J call TRBJ2-4; D might be TRBD2 (6 bases). The V and J ends lost 3 bases and 0 bases respectively, with 12 bases between them. This CDR3 spans 16 amino acids. From germline, CDR1 is MGHDK and CDR2 SYGVNS. CDR3 in DNA: TGTGCCAGCAGTGACGGGACTCGGATAGCCAAAAACATTCAGTACTTC. Translated, it gives CASSDGTRIAKNIQYF.

This clonotype was observed a handful of times. The V call is TRBV20-1, the J call TRBJ2-3, with a tentative D call TRBD2 (6 bases). The V end was cut by 3 bases, the J end by 0 bases, with 7 bases between. Per the germline V gene, CDR1 is DFQATT and CDR2 is SNEGSKA (reference sequence). CDR3 size: 13 residues. CDR3 DNA sequence: TGCAGTGCTAGCCTAGCGAGCACAGATACGCAGTATTTT. Its translation: CSASLASTDTQYF.

This chain connects TRBV20-1 to TRBJ2-1; D call uncertain. The J call could be wrong; TRBJ2-7 is a better fit for the DNA end. Germline V gives CDR1 DFQATT, CDR2 SNEGSKA (reference sequence). The CDR3 consists of 11 residues. In nucleotides, the CDR3 is TGCAGTGCTAGAGATGGGTACGAGCAGTACTTC. Its translation is CSARDGYEQYF.

This chain links TRBV20-1 with TRBJ2-3, with D unclear. With 0 bases removed from V and 2 bases from J, the gap between germline ends came to 15 bases. The CDR3 runs to 16 residues. The germline CDR1 and CDR2 sequences are DFQATT and SNEGSKA (reference sequence). In DNA form, the CDR3 reads TGCAGTGCTAGAGATTTGAGTTCCCAGAACACAGATACGCAGTATTTT. It specifies CSARDLSSQNTDTQYF.

Written as DNA, the CDR3 is TGTGCCAGCAGTTACTCTGTCTATTACAATGAGCAGTTCTTC. Protein sequence: CASSYSVYYNEQFF. V and J are TRBV6-5 and TRBJ2-1, with D uncertain. V was trimmed by 0 bases and J by 4 bases, leaving 7 bases between them. The CDR3 runs 14 residues. Germline V CDR1 and CDR2: MNHEY, SVGAGI.

The table lists this clonotype with a few counts. V and J are TRBV7-3 and TRBJ1-6, with D possibly being TRBD1 (5 bases). The CDR3 runs to 14 residues. The germline V gene has CDR1 SGHTA and CDR2 FQGTGA. V was cut by 1 base and J by 10 bases, with 11 bases left in between. The CDR3 protein is CASSLNGGNSPLHF. CDR3 nucleotides: TGTGCCAGCAGCTTAAACGGGGGGAACTCACCCCTCCACTTT.

This clonotype was seen more than once but under ten times. V is TRBV7-9 and J is TRBJ2-2; D might be TRBD1 or TRBD2, each matching 5 bases. This CDR3 is 15 amino acids long. V shed 5 bases and J shed 3 bases, with 13 bases lying between them. CDR1 and CDR2 from the germline V gene are SEHNR and FQNEAQ (reference sequence). This CDR3 reads CASSATGRHTGELFF. DNA for the CDR3: TGTGCCAGCAGCGCGACGGGACGGCACACCGGGGAGCTGTTTTTT. Looking up the rest from reference TRBV7-9 and TRBJ2-2 gives the full variable domain: DTGVSQNPRHKITKRGQNVTFRCDPISEHNRLYWYRQTLGQGPEFLTYFQNEAQLEKSRLLSDRFSAERPKGSFSTLEIQRTEQGDSAMYLCASSATGRHTGELFFGEGSRLTVL.

The chain employs TRBV2 and TRBJ2-2; 7 bases map to TRBD1. Losses at the gene ends were 6 bases for V and 5 bases for J; bases not matched to a gene: 12. This CDR3 spans 16 amino acids. Germline V gives CDR1 SNHLY, CDR2 FYNNEI. Here the CDR3 DNA reads TGTGCCAGCAGCCGGGACAGTCAATATAGGACCGGGGAGCTGTTTTTT. It encodes CASSRDSQYRTGELFF.

With regard to this clonotype: A read error may produce the germline difference seen at one junction end. The chain is built from TRBV14 and TRBJ2-5, with TRBD1 as a possible D gene (5 bases). The J call may not be correct, given that the DNA end is closer to TRBJ2-7. In germline, CDR1 is SGHDN, CDR2 FVKESK. CDR3 size: 16 residues. As DNA, the CDR3 is TGTGCCGGCAGCCAAGGTTTGGCCAGGGAATTTGACGAGCAGTACTTC. Amino acid sequence: CAGSQGLAREFDEQYF.

In its sample, this clonotype was seen a few times. This chain joins TRBV24-1 and TRBJ2-3, with 7 nucleotides matching TRBD2. Unmatched junction bases numbered 4, after V lost 2 bases and J lost 3 bases. The CDR3 length is 15 residues. Germline values: CDR1 KGHDR, CDR2 SFDVKD. This chain's CDR3 is CATSDSLARTDTQYF. The CDR3 nucleotides are TGTGCCACCAGTGATTCACTAGCGAGGACAGATACGCAGTATTTT.

The chain carries TRBV20-1 and TRBJ1-5; D is uncertain. V was clipped by 0 bases and J by 2 bases, with 5 bases between them. Per the germline V gene, CDR1 is DFQATT and CDR2 is SNEGSKA (reference sequence). The CDR3 loop spans 13 amino acids. The CDR3 loop is CSAREGGNQPQHF. Here the CDR3 DNA reads TGCAGTGCTAGAGAGGGCGGCAATCAGCCCCAGCATTTT.

This chain joins TRBV25-1 and TRBJ2-5, with D possibly matching TRBD1 (6 bases). The end of the DNA fits TRBJ2-1 better, so the J call may be wrong. Germline CDR1 MGHDK, CDR2 SYGVNS. This CDR3 region has 12 residues. CDR3 region: CASRDRYNEQFF. The CDR3 region has the DNA TGTGCCAGCAGGGACAGATACAATGAGCAGTTCTTC.